These 15 T cell receptor beta chains originate from one sample sequenced in a study of T cell repertoires in cytomegalovirus infection. TCRdb re-analysed the reads in MiXCR, keeping a single row per CDR3 protein. The sample records almost 550,000 distinct CDR3 sequences, 15% to 20% being singletons. Sequenced: CD8+ T cells from PBMCs. Source of these receptors: a human donor in good health (CMV status not recorded). Some clones in this sample may be carry-over from other donors' samples.

The chain employs TRBV20-1 and TRBJ2-1; 14 nucleotides align to TRBD2. The germline V gene has CDR1 DFQATT and CDR2 SNEGSKA (reference sequence). This CDR3 spans 16 amino acids. Unmatched junction bases numbered 10, after V lost 5 bases and J lost 7 bases. The CDR3 is CSAYATGTSGGNEQFF. The CDR3, as DNA: TGCAGTGCTTATGCTACCGGGACTAGCGGGGGTAATGAGCAGTTCTTC.

The chain uses TRBV4-2 and TRBJ2-1, with TRBD2 identical over 7 bases. The CDR3 consists of 15 residues. Germline values: CDR1 LGHNA, CDR2 YNFKEQ. V lost 2 bases and J lost 7; bases outside the gene matches: 8. DNA for the CDR3: TGTGCCAGCAGCCAAAATAGGTGGGAGGGGAATGAGCAGTTCTTC. It specifies CASSQNRWEGNEQFF.

This clonotype was found many times. This sequence joins TRBV11-2 and TRBJ2-1, with D tentatively TRBD1 or TRBD2 (9 bases each). Trimming pared 5 bases from V and 8 bases from J, leaving 28 bases between. This CDR3 has 18 amino acids. Germline V gene sequence: CDR1 SGHAT, CDR2 FQNNGV. The CDR3 bases are TGTGCCAGCAGCGAACAGGGGGCTTCCGGCGGGGGGGCCGATGAGCAGTTCTTC. Its protein is CASSEQGASGGGADEQFF.

Ten or more counts support this clonotype. The genes are TRBV27 and TRBJ2-7, with 7 bases that match TRBD1. This CDR3 is 13 amino acids long. Germline V gene sequence: CDR1 MNHEY, CDR2 SMNVEV (reference sequence). With V trimmed by 6 bases and J by 3 bases, 5 bases remained unmatched. The CDR3: CASSRTGFYEQYF. CDR3 in DNA: TGTGCCAGCAGCCGGACAGGCTTCTACGAGCAGTACTTC.

This clonotype showed up many times. CDR3 sequence: CASSYSRDRKNSPLHF. In DNA form, the CDR3 reads TGTGCCAGCAGTTACTCCCGGGACAGAAAGAATTCACCCCTCCACTTT. This chain links TRBV12-3 or TRBV12-4 with TRBJ1-6, with TRBD1 identical over 7 bases. CDR3 length: 16 amino acids. V was clipped by 4 bases and J by 7 bases; unmatched bases: 10.

With respect to this clonotype: An end of the junction does not agree with germline; a read error may underlie this. The chain carries TRBV7-3 and TRBJ1-5; 8 positions match TRBD1. Per germline, CDR1 SGHTA and CDR2 FQGTGA. The CDR3 loop spans 15 amino acids. CDR3 protein: CTSSLGQGGNQPQHF. CDR3 DNA sequence: TGTACCAGCAGCTTAGGACAGGGCGGCAATCAGCCCCAGCATTTT.

In this sample, this clonotype turned up many times. The V call is TRBV6-5, the J call TRBJ2-7; possibly TRBD2 for D (6 bases). The CDR3 spans 17 residues. Germline assignment: CDR1 MNHEY and CDR2 SVGAGI. V was clipped by 5 bases and J by 2 bases, with 22 bases between them. The CDR3 DNA is TGTGCCAGCAGTCCAATAGCCGAGGGACTTTCTCCCTACGAGCAGTACTTC. It translates to CASSPIAEGLSPYEQYF.

This clonotype was detected a few times. A single base separates this from a much larger clone, so it may be a read error. This chain joins TRBV7-2 and TRBJ2-5; D may be TRBD1 (5 bases). Germline V lookup: CDR1 SGHTA, CDR2 FQGNSA. The CDR3 runs 17 residues. V was clipped by 2 bases and J by 4 bases, with 20 bases between them. CDR3 sequence reads: CASSLKNWLRQGETQYF. As DNA, the CDR3 is TGTGCCAGCAGCTTAAAAAACTGGCTGCGGCAGGGAGAGACCCAGTACTTC.

In its sample, this clonotype was seen a few times. The junction differs from germline at one of its ends, possibly a read error. The V gene is TRBV6-5, the J gene TRBJ2-5, with 11 nucleotides matching TRBD1. The CDR3 has 10 residues. CDR1 is MNHEY and CDR2 is SVGAGI in the germline V gene. The CDR3 bases are TGTGCCAGCAGTCAGGGACAGGGGGGCTTC. It translates to CASSQGQGGF.

Ten or more counts support this clonotype. The chain combines TRBV7-2 with TRBJ1-6; 8 bases agree with TRBD1. The germline gives CDR1 SGHTA, CDR2 FQGNSA. V lost 6 bases and J lost 10; bases outside the gene matches: 8. CDR3 size: 14 residues. The CDR3 DNA follows: TGTGCCAGCAGACTCGGACAGGGTCAATCACCCCTCCACTTT. Protein product: CASRLGQGQSPLHF.

This clonotype was recorded many times. This chain joins TRBV23-1 and TRBJ2-3; 10 bases map to TRBD1. TRBV23-1 is designated an ORF whose function remains uncertain. The length of the CDR3 is 16 residues. The V gene end was trimmed by 3 bases and the J gene end by 5 bases; junction bases not matched to a gene: 8. The DNA for the CDR3 is TGCGCCAGCAGTCAGTCCGGGACAGGGGAAGGAGATACGCAGTATTTT. Protein: CASSQSGTGEGDTQYF.

This clonotype was counted ten times or more. CDR3 in DNA: TGTGCCAGCAGAAATCTAGACCGGGACAGGGGGCTTGAGCAGTACTTC. Its translation: CASRNLDRDRGLEQYF. V usage is TRBV6-6 and J usage is TRBJ2-7, with 12 bases that match TRBD1. The germline gives CDR1 MNHNY, CDR2 SVGAGI (reference sequence). The J segment lost 7 bases and the V segment lost 6 bases, leaving 13 bases of the junction unmatched. The length of the CDR3 is 16 residues.

The sample holds many counts of this clonotype. The chain joins TRBV7-6 to TRBJ2-3, with TRBD2 matching 10 bases. Germline V gives CDR1 SGHVS, CDR2 FNYEAQ. The CDR3 covers 17 residues. The V segment lost 7 bases and the J segment 6 bases; nucleotides outside the gene matches: 16. Here the CDR3 reads CASIPLGASGSPDTQYF. Here the CDR3 DNA reads TGTGCCAGCATCCCTCTAGGGGCTAGCGGGAGCCCGGATACGCAGTATTTT.

In its sample, this clonotype was seen many times. V and J are TRBV20-1 and TRBJ2-1, with D perhaps assigned TRBD1 or TRBD2 (5 bases each). V was pared by 1 base and J by 4 bases, with 17 bases between. The CDR3 sequence is 16 residues long. CDR1 is DFQATT, CDR2 SNEGSKA, per germline (reference sequence). CDR3 bases: TGCAGTGCTAGAGGAAGCCGGGACCGAATATACAATGAGCAGTTCTTC. Its protein product is CSARGSRDRIYNEQFF.

The V and J genes are TRBV19 and TRBJ2-1, with D tentatively TRBD2 (6 bases). V lost 5 bases and J 8 bases, leaving 19 bases between the germline ends. The CDR3 contains 15 residues. CDR1 and CDR2 (germline): LNHDA, SQIVND (reference sequence). The CDR3 DNA is TGTGCCAGTAGTCCCTCCGCTAGCGCCACCCATGAGCAGTTCTTC. Translation gives CASSPSASATHEQFF.